Each of the 29 T cell receptor beta chains below was sequenced from the same sample in a study of CXCR3-negative and CXCR3-positive naive CD8 T cells. With UMI labels, 5' RACE was used to prepare the TRB cDNA libraries. TCRdb reprocessed the 5' RACE reads, with one entry per CDR3 protein and no DNA. The table for this sample gives some 48,000 distinct CDR3 sequences. The sample taken for sequencing was naive CXCR3- CD8+ T cells from blood. Subset of the sample: CD45RO-CCR7+CD27+CD95- naive CD8+ T cells lacking CXCR3 (TNR3-). The receptors derive from a human donor in good health. Some clones in this sample may be carry-over from other donors' samples.

This chain connects TRBV27 to TRBJ2-1. CDR1 is MNHEY and CDR2 is SMNVEV in the germline V gene (reference sequence). The CDR3 has 12 amino acids. The CDR3 loop reads CASSFRGNEQFF.

The rearrangement uses TRBV28 and TRBJ1-2. Germline V gives CDR1 MDHEN, CDR2 SYDVKM. The length of the CDR3 is 15 residues. CDR3 residues: CASSFTLGVRYGYTF.

The V and J genes are TRBV7-6 and TRBJ1-2. The CDR3 covers 13 residues. Looked up from germline, CDR1 is SGHVS and CDR2 is FNYEAQ. CDR3 amino acids: CASSSQANYGYTF.

V gene TRBV4-2 combines with J gene TRBJ1-2; TCRdb names TRBD1, which stays unverified in the absence of DNA. Germline assignment: CDR1 LGHNA and CDR2 YNFKEQ. This CDR3 region has 14 residues. The CDR3 protein is CASSLPDRNYGYTF.

The chain employs TRBV19 and TRBJ2-5; TCRdb selects TRBD2, and the lack of DNA leaves this call unchecked. Germline V lookup: CDR1 LNHDA, CDR2 SQIVND (reference sequence). CDR3 size: 15 residues. The CDR3 sequence: CASTAYGLAVETQYF. The variable domain in full, with the rest retrieved from reference TRBV19 and TRBJ2-5, is DGGITQSPKYLFRKEGQNVTLSCEQNLNHDAMYWYRQDPGQGLRLIYYSQIVNDFQKGDIAEGYSVSREKKESFPLTVTSAQKNPTAFYLCASTAYGLAVETQYFGPGTRLLVL.

This chain joins TRBV29-1 and TRBJ1-1; the D call from TCRdb, TRBD1, cannot be confirmed without DNA. CDR1 and CDR2 from the germline V gene are SQVTM and ANQGSEA. This CDR3 has 12 residues. The CDR3 spells CSALDRGSEAFF. Drawing the rest from reference TRBV29-1 and TRBJ1-1, the complete variable domain is SAVISQKPSRDICQRGTSLTIQCQVDSQVTMMFWYRQQPGQSLTLIATANQGSEATYESGFVIDKFPISRPNLTFSTLTVSNMSPEDSSIYLCSALDRGSEAFFGQGTRLTVV.

The chain has TRBV6-2 or TRBV6-3 and TRBJ2-6; TCRdb's D call, TRBD2, is unchecked because there is no DNA. Germline V gene sequence: CDR1 MNHEY, CDR2 SVGEGT. CDR3 size: 19 residues. This CDR3 is CASSYLGLAGPSGANVLTF.

The chain employs TRBV7-9 and TRBJ2-7; TCRdb gives TRBD1 as the D gene, but with no DNA this cannot be confirmed. The CDR3 runs to 13 residues. Germline assignment: CDR1 SEHNR and CDR2 FQNEAQ (reference sequence). This CDR3 reads CASSYDSYYEQYF.

The rearrangement uses TRBV7-2 and TRBJ2-5; TCRdb calls TRBD1, which cannot be checked without DNA. The CDR3 has 13 amino acids. The V gene's germline CDR1 is SGHTA and CDR2 FQGNSA. CDR3 sequence reads: CASSSPSGETQYF. The full variable domain, with the rest looked up from reference TRBV7-2 and TRBJ2-5, is GAGVSQSPSNKVTEKGKDVELRCDPISGHTALYWYRQSLGQGLEFLIYFQGNSAPDKSGLPSDRFSAERTGGSVSTLTIQRTQQEDSAVYLCASSSPSGETQYFGPGTRLLVL.

The V gene is TRBV6-2 or TRBV6-3, the J gene TRBJ2-1; with no DNA, the TCRdb D assignment of TRBD2 cannot be verified. This CDR3 contains 18 residues. Germline V gene lookup returns CDR1 MNHEY and CDR2 SVGEGT. The CDR3 sequence: CASSRIGLAGHSYNEQFF.

The chain links TRBV19 to TRBJ1-1; TCRdb calls TRBD1, which cannot be checked without DNA. The CDR3 is made up of 15 amino acids. Germline-derived CDR1 and CDR2 are LNHDA and SQIVND (reference sequence). The CDR3 loop reads CASSPRGQTNTEAFF. The whole variable domain, remainder taken from reference TRBV19 and TRBJ1-1, is DGGITQSPKYLFRKEGQNVTLSCEQNLNHDAMYWYRQDPGQGLRLIYYSQIVNDFQKGDIAEGYSVSREKKESFPLTVTSAQKNPTAFYLCASSPRGQTNTEAFFGQGTRLTVV.

V gene TRBV29-1 combines with J gene TRBJ2-5; TCRdb returns TRBD2, unconfirmable since there is no DNA. The CDR3 loop spans 17 amino acids. Looked up from germline, CDR1 is SQVTM and CDR2 is ANQGSEA. The CDR3 region is CSVDGVNAGGLVETQYF.

The V gene is TRBV7-2, the J gene TRBJ2-7. The CDR3 length is 15 residues. Germline values: CDR1 SGHTA, CDR2 FQGNSA. The CDR3 is CASSQVGISTHEQYF.

J is TRBJ2-2 and V is TRBV5-5. Looked up from germline, CDR1 is SGHKS and CDR2 is YYEKEE (reference sequence). There are 16 residues in the CDR3. CDR3 region: CASSLDLGASSGELFF.

The chain has TRBV7-3 and TRBJ2-3. This CDR3 has 15 amino acids. Germline V gene lookup returns CDR1 SGHTA and CDR2 FQGTGA. The CDR3 reads CASSLGLGLEDTQYF.

The V and J genes are TRBV29-1 and TRBJ2-2. CDR1 and CDR2 from the germline V gene are SQVTM and ANQGSEA. There are 14 residues in the CDR3. The CDR3 loop is CSVGGGVNTGELFF.

The rearrangement uses TRBV29-1 and TRBJ2-5; as DNA is missing, the TRBD2 call by TCRdb cannot be tested. This CDR3 comprises 16 residues. Germline lookup yields CDR1 SQVTM and CDR2 ANQGSEA. CDR3: CSVAGLTSGVWETQYF.

The rearrangement links TRBV29-1 to TRBJ2-7; TCRdb names TRBD2, which stays unverified in the absence of DNA. The length of the CDR3 is 15 residues. CDR1 and CDR2 (germline): SQVTM, ANQGSEA. Here the CDR3 reads CSVEGGDLGEYGQYF.

CDR3 in amino acids: CASSREGTASSYNEQFF. The chain employs TRBV21-1 and TRBJ2-1; TCRdb indicates TRBD1, and absent DNA this call remains unverified. TRBV21-1 is a listed pseudogene. The CDR3 totals 17 residues.

The chain recombines TRBV6-2 or TRBV6-3 with TRBJ2-1; TCRdb's D call, TRBD1, is unchecked because there is no DNA. Germline assignment: CDR1 MNHEY and CDR2 SVGEGT. The CDR3 is 15 amino acids. The CDR3 loop is CASSYHRTGDNEQFF.

The V call is TRBV5-6, the J call TRBJ2-3. Germline assignment: CDR1 SGHDT and CDR2 YYEEEE. The CDR3 covers 15 residues. The chain's CDR3 is CASSLGGKPPDTQYF.

The chain carries TRBV7-8 and TRBJ2-5; TCRdb returns TRBD2, unconfirmable since there is no DNA. CDR1 is SGHVS, CDR2 FQNEAQ, per germline. This CDR3 region has 14 residues. CDR3 amino acids: CASSYLANQETQYF.

The CDR3 reads CASSQEWNSVASTDTQYF. This chain connects TRBV3-1 to TRBJ2-3. The germline V gene has CDR1 LGHDT and CDR2 YNNKEL (reference sequence). The CDR3 has 18 residues.

The J gene is TRBJ1-1, the V gene TRBV20-1. From germline, CDR1 is DFQATT and CDR2 SNEGSKA (reference sequence). The CDR3 is 13 amino acids. The CDR3 is CSARTLSDTEAFF.

The chain is built from TRBV2 and TRBJ2-1; TCRdb's D call of TRBD2 is untestable without DNA. Germline V gene sequence: CDR1 SNHLY, CDR2 FYNNEI. This CDR3 is 14 amino acids long. Here the CDR3 reads CASFQRGGTLEQFF.

V usage is TRBV7-9 and J usage is TRBJ2-1; TCRdb names TRBD2, which stays unverified in the absence of DNA. Germline V gene data show CDR1 as SEHNR and CDR2 as FQNEAQ (reference sequence). The CDR3 is made up of 13 amino acids. The CDR3 loop reads CASSPGPSNEQFF.

The chain employs TRBV6-5 and TRBJ2-7; TCRdb's D call of TRBD1 is untestable without DNA. The CDR3 has 15 amino acids. Germline CDR1 reads MNHEY; CDR2 reads SVGAGI. The CDR3 spells CASSPEVGWGNEQYF.

V and J are TRBV29-1 and TRBJ1-2. Germline V CDR1 and CDR2: SQVTM, ANQGSEA. CDR3 length: 14 residues. The chain's CDR3 is CSVGNKVDGPDYTF.

This rearrangement joins TRBV27 to TRBJ1-1. CDR1 is MNHEY, CDR2 SMNVEV, per germline (reference sequence). The CDR3 loop spans 13 amino acids. The chain's CDR3 is CASSLTLNTEAFF.